A selection of T cell receptor beta chains follows, all from one sample in a study of blood T cell repertoires in COVID-19. Using immunoSEQ multiplex PCR, the repertoire was profiled, and TCRdb retains in-frame clones only, with some absent. The data show a few hundred thousand clones, about nine tenths seen once. Sequences were obtained from PBMCs or T cells enriched from blood (not recorded which). The receptor source for this set is a young man who had recovered from COVID-19. CDR3s include the opening cysteine and the closing phenylalanine or tryptophan. Clone size is given for some rows only: seen once, a few or many times, or a class if the clone is expanded.

size: -
V: TRBV28
CDR3: CATTSGQGHGYTF

size: -
V: TRBV5-4
CDR3: CASSSEAGRGGRTDTQYF

size: -
V: TRBV27
CDR3: CASTSVGGSNQPQHF

size: few
V: TRBV27
CDR3: CASNRDLNTEAFF

size: -
V: TRBV28
CDR3: CASNTPGQGFITEAFF

size: -
V: TRBV18
CDR3: CASSLQGWSNYGYTF

size: -
V: TRBV21-1
CDR3: CASSCTGDPIYEQYF

size: -
V: TRBV19
CDR3: CASGRLIGEENTEAFF

size: -
V: TRBV2
CDR3: CASRAGTTNTEAFF

size: -
V: TRBV19
CDR3: CASSQLAGTGELFF

size: -
V: TRBV27
CDR3: CASRTAEMNTEAFF

size: -
V: TRBV12-3/TRBV12-4
CDR3: CASSRGQGEAFF

size: -
V: TRBV28
CDR3: CATKGDSNQPQHF

size: -
V: TRBV27
CDR3: CASSPRQGYGYTF

size: -
V: TRBV7-3
CDR3: CASSPGGTPYEQYF

size: -
V: TRBV14
CDR3: CASSQVRASPLHF

size: -
V: TRBV5-1
CDR3: CASSLDRAGEQYF

size: -
V: TRBV11-2
CDR3: CASSLDRFSYEQYF

size: -
V: TRBV19
CDR3: CASKEGPFDYGYTF

size: -
V: TRBV6-5
CDR3: CASSYGRGGEKLFF

size: -
V: TRBV28
CDR3: CASSLRDRRGESSF

size: -
V: TRBV30
CDR3: CAWSVPVTRRSTQYF

size: -
V: TRBV19
CDR3: CASSIDPWTDYGYTF

size: few
V: TRBV11-2
CDR3: CASSQRTGRGTGELFF

size: -
V: TRBV9
CDR3: CASSVGQGAYGYTF

size: -
V: TRBV24-1
CDR3: CATTGTGRSNQPQHF

size: few
V: TRBV10-1
CDR3: CASRSGDETVAYEQYF